A single sample gave rise to the 19 T cell receptor beta chains below, sequenced in a study of tumor-infiltrating lymphocytes in primary liver carcinoma. The authors made TCR beta cDNA from 500 ng total RNA with a constant-region primer. Slightly modified ARM-PCR, run as three nested multiplex PCR rounds, produced the TCR beta libraries. For around 9 cycles apiece, the opening two PCR rounds ran with TRBV1-TRBV30 forward primers and a C-beta reverse primer. TCRdb re-derived calls from the multiplex PCR reads in MiXCR, one entry per CDR3 protein. The table includes 100,000 to 150,000 distinct CDR3 sequences, approximately 70% detected once. The source material, 20-30 mg of unsorted bulk tissue, was used to co-extract RNA and DNA. What was sequenced was liver tumor tissue from sampling region 1. Documented subset: tumor region T1, superior pole. These receptor sequences come from an older woman with primary liver carcinoma and hepatitis B virus infection.

By its share, this clonotype is medium-sized. The V call is TRBV11-2, the J call TRBJ2-3, with TRBD2 identical over 9 bases. The germline CDR1 and CDR2 sequences are SGHAT and FQNNGV. The CDR3 has 20 residues. Germline trimming cut 2 bases from V and 1 base from J; bases unmatched to any gene: 16. DNA for the CDR3: TGTGCCAGCAGCTTAAGGGGCCTAGCGGGATTGAGAGTCCGCACAGATACGCAGTATTTT. Translated: CASSLRGLAGLRVRTDTQYF.

A word on this clonotype: Its ends do not fully match the called genes, so a read error is possible. The chain is built from TRBV7-9 and TRBJ2-3, with a weak D call TRBD2 (6 bases). CDR1 is SEHNR and CDR2 is FQNEAQ in the germline V gene (reference sequence). This CDR3 contains 15 residues. The CDR3 loop reads CVSNFPGVITDTQYF. The CDR3 DNA is TGTGTCAGCAACTTCCCGGGAGTAATCACAGATACGCAGTATTTT.

As regards this clonotype: A much larger clone is a single base away; this may be a read error. The J gene is TRBJ2-5, the V gene TRBV29-1; D is possibly TRBD2 (5 bases). CDR1 is SQVTM, CDR2 ANQGSEA, per germline. The CDR3 extends over 14 amino acids. Trimming removed 7 bases from V and 5 bases from J, with 20 bases in between. CDR3: CSASDDPAGETQYF. The CDR3 bases are TGCAGCGCCTCCGATGACCCGGCGGGTGAGACCCAGTACTTC.

The J gene is TRBJ1-2, the V gene TRBV28; D is ambiguous. V lost 2 bases to trimming and J lost 3 bases, with 7 bases between them. Per the germline V gene, CDR1 is MDHEN and CDR2 is SYDVKM. The CDR3 extends over 13 amino acids. The CDR3 region is CASSLMCHYGYTF. The DNA for the CDR3 is TGTGCCAGCAGTTTAATGTGTCACTATGGCTACACCTTC.

The sample holds many counts of this clonotype. The rearrangement joins TRBV29-1 to TRBJ2-2, with D tentatively TRBD2 (5 bases). The germline gives CDR1 SQVTM, CDR2 ANQGSEA. This CDR3 is built from 13 residues. Between the trimmed V and J ends, which lost 5 bases and 4 bases, there was a span of 11 bases. In DNA, the CDR3 is TGCAGCGTTCCTGTTGGAGGCACCGGGGAGCTGTTTTTT. Residues: CSVPVGGTGELFF.

Comment on this clonotype: Here the CDR3 omits its conserved ending phenylalanine or tryptophan, so a read error is the likely source. The DNA is left out, because the CDR3 cannot be placed on it with certainty; the CDR3 is given as TCRdb lists it. The chain combines TRBV4-1 with TRBJ2-7; the table gives TRBD1 as D, unverified against the DNA. Germline V gives CDR1 MGHRA, CDR2 YSYEKL. The CDR3 is 15 amino acids in total, end residues counted. The CDR3 loop reads CASSNGISGVGEQCL.

As for this clonotype: A read error may be the cause here, since a much bigger clone is one base away. The chain has TRBV6-1 and TRBJ2-1, with TRBD1 matching over 11 bases. The CDR3 covers 14 residues. Germline assignment: CDR1 MNHNS and CDR2 SASEGT. The CDR3: CDSGGQGEYNEQFF. In DNA form, the CDR3 reads TGTGACAGCGGGGGACAGGGGGAGTACAATGAGCAGTTCTTC.

Comments on this clonotype: At one end the junction does not follow the germline gene, possibly because of a read error. CDR3 region: CGSSRGFRGQETQYF. CDR3 nucleotide sequence: TGTGGCAGCAGCAGGGGTTTCCGGGGCCAGGAGACCCAGTACTTC. The chain recombines TRBV11-1 with TRBJ2-5, with D perhaps TRBD1 (6 bases). The CDR3 is made up of 15 amino acids. Per the germline V gene, CDR1 is SGHAT and CDR2 is FQDESV (reference sequence). The full variable domain, in which reference TRBV11-1 and TRBJ2-5 provide the parts outside the CDR3, is EAEVAQSPRYKITEKSQAVAFWCDPISGHATLYWYRQILGQGPELLVQFQDESVVDDSQLPKDRFSAERLKGVDSTLKIQPAELGDSAMYLCGSSRGFRGQETQYFGPGTRLLVL.

As concerns this clonotype: It may be a read error: a sequence one base away is much more abundant. Here the CDR3 omits its conserved ending phenylalanine or tryptophan, so a read error is the likely source. The chain joins TRBV29-1 to TRBJ1-5; D is perhaps TRBD1 (6 bases). V was cut by 6 bases and J by 6 bases, with 15 bases left in between. Looked up from germline, CDR1 is SQVTM and CDR2 is ANQGSEA. The length of the CDR3 is 13 residues. The CDR3 region is CSVITGRGQPQHS. In DNA, the CDR3 is TGCAGCGTAATAACAGGGCGCGGTCAGCCCCAGCATTCT.

The V and J genes are TRBV20-1 and TRBJ2-3; D is uncertain. The CDR3 is 12 amino acids. Trimming took off 1 base at V and 3 bases at J, with 5 bases between the two ends. Germline V gives CDR1 DFQATT, CDR2 SNEGSKA (reference sequence). The CDR3: CSARARTDTQYF. The CDR3, as DNA: TGCAGTGCTAGAGCCCGAACAGATACGCAGTATTTT.

As for this clonotype: This sequence may be a read error, since a much larger clone differs from it by one base. The chain couples TRBV5-1 to TRBJ1-2; tentatively, D is TRBD1 (5 bases). The CDR3 is 14 residues long. CDR1 and CDR2 from the germline V gene are SGHRS and YFSETQ. With 0 bases removed from V and 4 bases from J, the gap between germline ends came to 10 bases. The CDR3 is CASSLVGGSYGYTF. For the CDR3, the DNA is TGCGCCAGCAGCTTGGTGGGGGGTAGCTATGGCTACACCTTC.

For this clonotype: Given a much more abundant clone one base away, this may be a read error. The V and J genes are TRBV12-3 or TRBV12-4 and TRBJ2-7, with TRBD1 matching over 11 bases. V was pared by 3 bases and J by 7 bases, with 8 bases of the junction left unmatched. This CDR3 is 15 amino acids long. The CDR3, as DNA: TGTGCCAGCAGTTTTCGGACAGGGGGCTCCAATGAGCAGTACTTC. Encoded protein: CASSFRTGGSNEQYF.

The genes are TRBV12-3 or TRBV12-4 and TRBJ2-1, with D possibly TRBD1 on 5 matching bases. The V gene lost 2 bases and the J gene lost 6 bases, with 17 bases spanning the gap. The CDR3 runs to 16 residues. CDR3 DNA sequence: TGTGCCAGCAGTTTAAGTGCTAGGGGTTCATCCAATGAGCAGTTCTTC. Residues: CASSLSARGSSNEQFF.

Worth noting for this clonotype: The CDR3 ends on some other residue instead of the conserved phenylalanine or tryptophan, so this is likely a read error. The chain is built from TRBV5-1 and TRBJ2-1, with D uncertain. CDR1 is SGHRS and CDR2 is YFSETQ in the germline V gene. Trimming stripped 4 bases from V and 5 bases from J, with 13 bases between. This CDR3 region has 14 residues. CDR3 nucleotide sequence: TGCGCCAGCAGCCTCGCAGGCTTGCACAATGAGCAGTTCTTA. As protein: CASSLAGLHNEQFL.

This clonotype was seen at least ten times. The J gene is TRBJ2-2, the V gene TRBV6-1; 7 nucleotides agree with TRBD1. The junction had 6 bases not matched to a gene; V was cut back by 6 bases and J by 5 bases. Germline CDR1 reads MNHNS; CDR2 reads SASEGT. The CDR3 is 14 amino acids. CDR3 DNA: TGTGCCAGCAGGAGAACAGGGGAAACCGGGGAGCTGTTTTTT. Translating gives CASRRTGETGELFF.

J is TRBJ2-3 and V is TRBV11-2; no clear D gene. The CDR3 sequence is 15 residues long. V was shortened by 0 bases and J by 2 bases, with 9 bases between the two germline ends. Germline V gives CDR1 SGHAT, CDR2 FQNNGV. CDR3 in amino acids: CASSLDNSFTDTQYF. In DNA form, the CDR3 reads TGTGCCAGCAGCTTAGACAACTCATTCACAGATACGCAGTATTTT.

This clonotype occurred many times. The chain's CDR3 is CASSLATGGIDTGELFF. The CDR3 DNA sequence: TGTGCCAGCAGCTTAGCTACAGGGGGCATTGACACCGGGGAGCTGTTTTTT. This rearrangement joins TRBV7-8 to TRBJ2-2; 9 bases are shared with TRBD1. The length of the CDR3 is 17 residues. The V segment lost 0 bases and the J segment 3 bases; nucleotides outside the gene matches: 5. Germline loops: CDR1 SGHVS, CDR2 FQNEAQ.

Notes on this clonotype: A much larger clone lies one base from this, so it may be a read error. This rearrangement joins TRBV5-1 to TRBJ2-7; maybe TRBD2 (6 bases). Trimming removed 8 bases from V and 3 bases from J, with 15 bases in between. CDR1 and CDR2 (germline): SGHRS, YFSETQ. This CDR3 is built from 13 residues. The CDR3 nucleotides are TGCGCCAGAACCGGGACTCGCCTCTACGAGCAGTACTTC. This translates into CARTGTRLYEQYF.

The chain couples TRBV29-1 to TRBJ1-2, with D possibly matching TRBD1 (5 bases). Germline-derived CDR1 and CDR2 are SQVTM and ANQGSEA. Trimming removed 2 bases from V and 8 bases from J, with 15 bases in between. The CDR3 loop spans 13 amino acids. The CDR3 protein is CSVERRGERGYTF. DNA for the CDR3: TGCAGCGTTGAAAGAAGGGGCGAAAGGGGCTACACCTTC.